The 25 T cell receptor beta chains given below trace back to one sample, sequenced in a study of control samples from healthy donors and cancer patients. Using immunoSEQ multiplex PCR, the repertoire was profiled, and TCRdb retains in-frame clones only, with some absent. The table records 150,000 to 200,000 clones, more than 90% of them present only once. The sequenced material came from blood. The receptors come from a young man in good health.

The chain recombines TRBV11-2 with TRBJ2-2; TRBD2 matches 7 bases. In germline, CDR1 is SGHAT, CDR2 FQNNGV. The CDR3 length is 17 residues. J lost 0 bases, V lost 1 base, and 5 bases had no gene match. CDR3 nucleotide sequence: TGTGCCAGCAGCTTAGGGGCCGGGGGGACGAACACCGGGGAGCTGTTTTTT. It specifies CASSLGAGGTNTGELFF.

The J gene is TRBJ1-5, the V gene TRBV6-2 or TRBV6-3; perhaps TRBD1 as D (5 bases). From germline, CDR1 is MNHEY and CDR2 SVGEGT. The CDR3 extends over 13 amino acids. V gave up 6 bases and J gave up 4 bases, with 10 bases separating them. For the CDR3, the DNA is TGTGCCAGCAGCCCAGGGTTGAATCAGCCCCAGCATTTT. This encodes CASSPGLNQPQHF.

The rearrangement links TRBV5-6 to TRBJ2-1, with 11 bases that match TRBD2. This CDR3 region has 14 residues. From germline, CDR1 is SGHDT and CDR2 YYEEEE. The V segment lost 4 bases and the J segment 6 bases; nucleotides outside the gene matches: 3. CDR3 in DNA: TGTGCCAGCAGCGATAGCGGGGGGGCCAATGAGCAGTTCTTC. Translated: CASSDSGGANEQFF.

This chain links TRBV19 with TRBJ1-1; no definite D call. This CDR3 spans 11 amino acids. Trimming took off 3 bases at V and 11 bases at J, with 10 bases between the two ends. Looked up from germline, CDR1 is LNHDA and CDR2 is SQIVND (reference sequence). The CDR3 DNA reads as TGTGCCAGTAGTATTAACTACATGGCTTTCTTT. This gives the protein CASSINYMAFF.

In its sample, this clone was seen once. The chain has TRBV28 and TRBJ1-5; D unclear. The CDR3 loop spans 15 amino acids. V gave up 7 bases and J gave up 2 bases, with 15 bases separating them. The V gene's germline CDR1 is MDHEN and CDR2 SYDVKM. In DNA form, the CDR3 reads TGTGCCAGCACGGGAAGGGTTTCTGGCAATCAGCCCCAGCATTTT. Amino acids: CASTGRVSGNQPQHF. The full variable domain, with the rest looked up from reference TRBV28 and TRBJ1-5, is DVKVTQSSRYLVKRTGEKVFLECVQDMDHENMFWYRQDPGLGLRLIYFSYDVKMKEKGDIPEGYSVSREKKERFSLILESASTNQTSMYLCASTGRVSGNQPQHFGDGTRLSIL.

The chain recombines TRBV28 with TRBJ2-7, with 7 bases lining up with TRBD1. The germline gives CDR1 MDHEN, CDR2 SYDVKM. The CDR3 is 14 residues long. V shed 6 bases, J shed 3 bases, and the junction held 8 bases outside the gene matches. This CDR3 is CASSRQGDYYEQYF. The CDR3 DNA reads as TGTGCCAGCAGCCGACAGGGAGACTACTACGAGCAGTACTTC.

The V and J genes are TRBV5-5 and TRBJ1-6; 10 bases line up with TRBD1. V was clipped by 3 bases and J by 10 bases; unmatched bases: 10. This CDR3 is 16 amino acids long. From germline, CDR1 is SGHKS and CDR2 YYEKEE (reference sequence). The CDR3 loop is CASSYTRTGGKSPLHF. As DNA, the CDR3 is TGTGCCAGCAGCTACACGAGGACAGGGGGAAAATCACCCCTCCACTTT.

This chain connects TRBV9 to TRBJ2-3, with D perhaps assigned TRBD1 or TRBD2 (6 bases each). In germline, CDR1 is SGDLS, CDR2 YYNGEE. The CDR3 covers 17 residues. Trimming took off 4 bases at V and 3 bases at J, with 21 bases between the two ends. As DNA, the CDR3 is TGTGCCAGCAGCCCACGTTCAAGGGGGGCGAGAACAGATACGCAGTATTTT. It codes for CASSPRSRGARTDTQYF.

A single count supports this clone. The V call is TRBV5-1, the J call TRBJ1-1; maybe TRBD1 (5 bases). The CDR3 extends over 15 amino acids. Germline V CDR1 and CDR2: SGHRS, YFSETQ. V dropped 0 bases and J dropped 0 bases, with 9 bases sitting between them. The CDR3 here is CASSLAGGLNTEAFF. The DNA for the CDR3 is TGCGCCAGCAGCTTGGCCGGGGGATTGAACACTGAAGCTTTCTTT. The full variable domain, in which reference TRBV5-1 and TRBJ1-1 provide the parts outside the CDR3, is KAGVTQTPRYLIKTRGQQVTLSCSPISGHRSVSWYQQTPGQGLQFLFEYFSETQRNKGNFPGRFSGRQFSNSRSEMNVSTLELGDSALYLCASSLAGGLNTEAFFGQGTRLTVV.

The chain has TRBV10-3 and TRBJ1-3, with a weak D call TRBD1 (5 bases). Germline CDR1 and CDR2: ENHRY and SYGVKD. The CDR3 length is 14 residues. V was cut by 6 bases and J by 0 bases, with 9 bases left in between. This CDR3 is CAIRDTRSGNTIYF. In nucleotides, the CDR3 is TGTGCCATCAGGGACACCCGCTCTGGAAACACCATATATTTT.

This clone appeared once. The chain has TRBV5-4 and TRBJ2-3; 8 nucleotides align to TRBD2. V trimming: 2 bases; J trimming: 2 bases; junction bases outside the gene matches: 4. This CDR3 comprises 15 residues. Germline CDR1 and CDR2: SGHNT and YYREEE (reference sequence). CDR3 sequence: CASSFRGGTTDTQYF. The CDR3 nucleotides are TGTGCCAGCAGCTTCCGGGGGGGAACCACAGATACGCAGTATTTT.

V usage is TRBV10-1 and J usage is TRBJ1-1, with D unresolved. Germline CDR1 WNHNN, CDR2 SYGVQD (reference sequence). Trimming took off 5 bases at V and 0 bases at J, with 10 bases between the two ends. The CDR3 has 14 residues. CDR3 nucleotide sequence: TGCGCCAGCAGTCGAAACCTTATGAACACTGAAGCTTTCTTT. It specifies CASSRNLMNTEAFF.

This clone is medium-sized within its sample. The chain employs TRBV19 and TRBJ1-2, with D possibly matching TRBD1 (6 bases). The CDR3 spans 12 residues. Trimming cost V 3 bases and J 8 bases, with 10 bases left between them. Germline CDR1 reads LNHDA; CDR2 reads SQIVND (reference sequence). DNA for the CDR3: TGTGCCAGTAGTATGCAGGGGTCGGGCTACACCTTC. Encoded protein: CASSMQGSGYTF.

V usage is TRBV4-1 and J usage is TRBJ1-3; TRBD1 is a possible D gene (6 bases). Deletions cut 2 bases from V and 4 bases from J, with 12 bases between. This CDR3 contains 15 residues. Germline CDR1 is MGHRA and CDR2 is YSYEKL. The CDR3 region has the DNA TGCGCCAGCAGCCAAACAGGGACGTACGGAAACACCATATATTTT. As protein: CASSQTGTYGNTIYF.

The chain combines TRBV6-5 with TRBJ1-5; 10 nucleotides match TRBD1. The germline gives CDR1 MNHEY, CDR2 SVGAGI. This CDR3 is built from 14 residues. The J segment lost 5 bases and the V segment lost 5 bases, leaving 3 bases of the junction unmatched. The CDR3 nucleotides read TGTGCCAGCAGTATGACAGGGGGCTATCAGCCCCAGCATTTT. Amino acid sequence: CASSMTGGYQPQHF.

This clone was observed a single time. The rearrangement uses TRBV12-5 and TRBJ1-2; D may be TRBD1 (5 bases). Trimming removed 6 bases from V and 7 bases from J, with 18 bases in between. CDR3 size: 14 residues. CDR1 and CDR2 (germline): LGHNT, FRNRAP. CDR3 DNA: TGTGCTAGTGGCAGGGTGGAGGCGGAACGTGGCTACACCTTC. Protein sequence: CASGRVEAERGYTF.

This clone was seen only a few times. This chain connects TRBV19 to TRBJ2-1, with TRBD2 matching over 10 bases. V lost 5 bases to trimming and J lost 6 bases; unmatched junction nucleotides: 10. The germline V gene has CDR1 LNHDA and CDR2 SQIVND (reference sequence). The length of the CDR3 is 16 residues. CDR3 sequence reads: CASSDLAGVELNEQFF. The CDR3 DNA sequence: TGTGCCAGTAGTGACCTAGCGGGAGTAGAGCTCAATGAGCAGTTCTTC.

The chain combines TRBV27 with TRBJ2-3; the match to TRBD2 covers 9 bases. Germline-derived CDR1 and CDR2 are MNHEY and SMNVEV (reference sequence). The CDR3 is 15 residues long. Germline trimming cut 6 bases from V and 5 bases from J; bases unmatched to any gene: 9. CDR3 amino acids: CASRVVAGALDTQYF. CDR3 sequence (DNA): TGTGCCAGCAGGGTGGTAGCGGGAGCATTAGATACGCAGTATTTT.

The chain combines TRBV11-2 with TRBJ2-7; possible D gene TRBD2, 7 bases. CDR3 length equals 15 residues. Germline values: CDR1 SGHAT, CDR2 FQNNGV. V was pared by 5 bases and J by 0 bases, with 14 bases between. The CDR3 region is CASSPQGGASYEQYF. CDR3 DNA sequence: TGTGCCAGCAGCCCCCAAGGGGGGGCCTCCTACGAGCAGTACTTC.

The chain carries TRBV4-1 and TRBJ2-1, with D possibly matching TRBD1 (5 bases). Trimming cost V 1 base and J 2 bases, with 9 bases left between them. CDR3 length: 15 amino acids. CDR1 is MGHRA, CDR2 YSYEKL, per germline. For the CDR3, the DNA is TGCGCCAGCAGCCAAGCCTTAGGGGCCTACAATGAGCAGTTCTTC. This sequence encodes CASSQALGAYNEQFF.

This clone appeared a single time. This CDR3 is CASTNQGGTYNEQFF. The CDR3, as DNA: TGTGCCAGCACTAACCAGGGGGGAACCTACAATGAGCAGTTCTTC. This chain joins TRBV7-2 and TRBJ2-1; D possibly corresponds to TRBD1 (7 bases). The V gene lost 7 bases and the J gene lost 2 bases, with 15 bases spanning the gap. The germline gives CDR1 SGHTA, CDR2 FQGNSA. The CDR3 extends over 15 amino acids.

In nucleotides, the CDR3 is TGTGCCAGCAGCCAACGGTCCGGGGAAAGTAGGGCCTACGAGCAGTACTTC. Its protein is CASSQRSGESRAYEQYF. This sequence joins TRBV3-1 (or the pseudogene TRBV3-2) and TRBJ2-7; TRBD2 is a possible D gene (5 bases). The CDR3 totals 17 residues. Trimming removed 2 bases at V and 2 bases at J, with 19 bases between. Per germline, CDR1 LGHDT and CDR2 YNNKEL (reference sequence).

CDR3 DNA sequence: TGTGCCACCAGTTCCCCCACCGGCTCCTACAATGAGCAGTTCTTC. It specifies CATSSPTGSYNEQFF. The V call is TRBV24-1, the J call TRBJ2-1; D unresolved. The V and J ends lost 6 bases and 0 bases respectively, with 11 bases between them. Germline lookup yields CDR1 KGHDR and CDR2 SFDVKD. The CDR3 contains 15 residues.

V and J are TRBV2 and TRBJ2-3, with 8 bases aligning to TRBD2. V was clipped by 3 bases and J by 1 base; unmatched bases: 9. The CDR3 contains 17 residues. Germline-derived CDR1 and CDR2 are SNHLY and FYNNEI. The CDR3 region has the DNA TGTGCCAGCAGTGACTCTAGCGGGTTTGAAGGCACAGATACGCAGTATTTT. Its protein product is CASSDSSGFEGTDTQYF.

The rearrangement joins TRBV7-9 to TRBJ1-1; TRBD1 matches at 7 bases. This CDR3 spans 17 amino acids. V shed 5 bases and J 10 bases; nucleotides not matched to a gene: 22. Looked up from germline, CDR1 is SEHNR and CDR2 is FQNEAQ (reference sequence). In DNA, the CDR3 is TGTGCCAGCAGCCCCACATTACTCACAGGGGCAGTTGGTGGAGCTTTCTTT. Translated: CASSPTLLTGAVGGAFF.